What follows describes a single TCR beta chain. This specimen belongs to a study of patients and donors after allogeneic stem cell transplantation. MiXCR was run by TCRdb on the RT-PCR reads, yielding one entry per CDR3 protein. Here the sample spans roughly 940,000 distinct CDR3 sequences, about a sixth being singletons. J lost 0 bases, V lost 3 bases, and 13 bases had no gene match. This CDR3 spans 18 amino acids. Germline V CDR1 and CDR2: SQVTM, ANQGSEA. Sequenced: blood, either unsorted or a sorted T cell fraction (not recorded which). The rearrangement uses TRBV29-1 and TRBJ2-1; 8 nucleotides agree with TRBD2. The TCR comes from a human donor who was either an allogeneic HSCT recipient or a stem cell or donor lymphocyte infusion donor (not recorded which). It is not recorded whose cells these are; they may come from a transplant donor. The CDR3 reads CSVDVDGAGVISYNEQFF. The CDR3 DNA is TGCAGCGTTGATGTTGACGGAGCGGGAGTTATCTCCTACAATGAGCAGTTCTTC.